These 12 T cell receptor beta chains share one sample of origin, sequenced in a study of blood T cells in healthy people across ages (dated by TCRdb to 2013 to 2016). Libraries were prepared through 5' RACE. Data came from an Illumina HiSeq 2500. A second PCR of roughly 6 to 11 cycles was run with a J-beta primer mix and a sample-barcoded 5' primer. TCRdb ran its own pipeline on the public reads, namely fastp trimming at Q25 and MiXCR clone calling, and kept in-frame beta chains. Every CDR3 protein is listed once, alongside the most common genes and DNA of its rows. This sample holds hundreds of thousands of distinct CDR3 sequences; around 30% were observed only once. Of the sample, approximately 15% falls within the top ten clones. Sequencing was performed on blood. All receptors come from a woman of 80 years or more in good health.

This clonotype has a handful of counts. Its ends do not fully match the called genes, so a read error is possible. The rearrangement uses TRBV10-2 and TRBJ2-7, with 7 positions matching TRBD1. Germline values: CDR1 WSHSY, CDR2 SAAADI. The CDR3 contains 14 residues. In DNA form, the CDR3 reads TGCGCCGGCAGTCCGGGACAGCAACCCTACGAGCAGTACTTC. Amino acids: CAGSPGQQPYEQYF.

This sequence joins TRBV2 and TRBJ2-5; 13 bases agree with TRBD2. The ends lost 3 bases at V and 11 bases at J; junction bases unmatched: 12. This CDR3 has 16 amino acids. The germline V gene encodes CDR1 SNHLY and CDR2 FYNNEI. CDR3 protein: CASSDPGLAGYNEQYF. The CDR3 coding sequence is TGTGCCAGCAGTGACCCGGGACTAGCGGGGTACAATGAGCAGTACTTC.

Details on this clonotype: Just one base apart from a much larger clone, this may be a read error. V usage is TRBV7-7 and J usage is TRBJ2-5, with D hard to call. CDR1 and CDR2 from the germline V gene are SSHAT and FNYEAQ (reference sequence). The CDR3 consists of 13 residues. In DNA, the CDR3 is TGTGCCAGCAGCTTAGGGGTCATTGAGACCCGGTACTTC. As protein: CASSLGVIETRYF.

There are many counts of this clonotype. The rearrangement uses TRBV5-1 and TRBJ1-6; no reliable D call. CDR1 is SGHRS, CDR2 YFSETQ, per germline. The CDR3 has 14 residues. V was shortened by 1 base and J by 5 bases, with 7 bases between the two germline ends. The CDR3 loop reads CASSLWDNNSPLHF. For the CDR3, the DNA is TGCGCCAGCAGCTTGTGGGATAATAATTCACCCCTCCACTTT.

The chain is built from TRBV6-2 or TRBV6-3 and TRBJ1-1; D call uncertain. Germline values: CDR1 MNHEY, CDR2 SVGEGT. V was cut by 7 bases and J by 6 bases, with 15 bases left in between. The CDR3 contains 13 residues. Here the CDR3 DNA reads TGTGCCAGCACCGACACCCCGGGCCCTGAAGCTTTCTTT. This sequence encodes CASTDTPGPEAFF.

Of note for this clonotype: A much larger clone differs from this one at a single base, so this may be a read error. The chain combines TRBV20-1 with TRBJ1-2; no clear D gene. This CDR3 region has 14 residues. Germline CDR1 reads DFQATT; CDR2 reads SNEGSKA (reference sequence). The CDR3 region is CSTRGGVLSGGYTF. In DNA form, the CDR3 reads TGCAGTACTAGAGGCGGAGTTCTTAGCGGTGGCTACACCTTC.

This clonotype was seen ten or more times. The V call is TRBV6-2 or TRBV6-3, the J call TRBJ1-2; tentatively, D is TRBD1 (5 bases). The CDR3 sequence is 16 residues long. In germline, CDR1 is MNHEY, CDR2 SVGEGT. The V and J ends lost 2 bases and 3 bases respectively, with 16 bases between them. The CDR3 is CASSYRGEPGHYGYTF. The CDR3 region has the DNA TGTGCCAGCAGTTACCGAGGGGAGCCCGGGCACTATGGCTACACCTTC.

The table lists this clonotype with many counts. The chain links TRBV20-1 to TRBJ2-5, with unresolved D. Deletions cut 2 bases from V and 4 bases from J, with 11 bases between. CDR1 is DFQATT, CDR2 SNEGSKA, per germline (reference sequence). There are 13 residues in the CDR3. CDR3 coding DNA: TGCAGTGCTAGATCTTCCGGTCCAGAGACCCAGTACTTC. Its translation: CSARSSGPETQYF.

Only a few counts were recorded for this clonotype. J is TRBJ2-5 and V is TRBV20-1; 8 positions match TRBD2. V shed 5 bases, J shed 5 bases, and the junction held 4 bases outside the gene matches. The CDR3 spans 12 residues. Germline V gene lookup returns CDR1 DFQATT and CDR2 SNEGSKA (reference sequence). CDR3 nucleotides: TGCAGTGCTGGGTCGGGGGGGGAGACCCAGTACTTC. Its translation: CSAGSGGETQYF.

In regard to this clonotype: A much bigger clone sits one base away, suggesting this may be a read error. V usage is TRBV24-1 and J usage is TRBJ2-7, with 11 bases identical to TRBD2. The CDR3 is made up of 19 amino acids. J gave up 7 bases and V 1 base, and 17 bases lay outside the gene matches. Germline V gene data show CDR1 as KGHDR and CDR2 as SFDVKD. The CDR3 protein is CATSDFPSGGPSSYNEQYF. DNA for the CDR3: TGTGCCACCAGTGATTTCCCTAGCGGGGGGCCAAGCTCCTACAATGAGCAGTACTTC.

This clonotype was seen a few times. V gene TRBV11-2 combines with J gene TRBJ2-2; no reliable D call. The V and J ends lost 6 bases and 4 bases respectively, with 12 bases between them. This CDR3 region has 14 residues. Germline CDR1 and CDR2: SGHAT and FQNNGV. CDR3 residues: CASSITSVTGELFF. The CDR3, as DNA: TGTGCCAGCAGTATAACCAGTGTCACCGGGGAGCTGTTTTTT.

This clonotype has only a few counts. This chain links TRBV7-7 with TRBJ2-1; 10 positions agree with TRBD2. Looked up from germline, CDR1 is SSHAT and CDR2 is FNYEAQ (reference sequence). J gave up 2 bases and V 0 bases, and 16 bases lay outside the gene matches. This CDR3 contains 21 residues. CDR3 bases: TGTGCCAGCAGCTTAGCCCCGGTTAGCGGGGGGTCCAGGGGTACCTACAATGAGCAGTTCTTC. It yields the protein CASSLAPVSGGSRGTYNEQFF.